The source of this TCR beta chain is a study of blood T cell repertoires in COVID-19. Looking at the study overall: The study drew acute and convalescent COVID-19 samples from the United States, Italy and Spain. T cells, B-cell-depleted T cells, or PBMCs provided the cDNA or gDNA that served as material.

A Seattle source enrolled patients during active infection and followed them longitudinally. With 7 bases removed from V and 0 bases from J, the gap between germline ends came to 9 bases. The CDR3 has 13 amino acids. CDR1 is SNHLY and CDR2 is FYNNEI in the germline V gene. Generated by immunoSEQ multiplex PCR, the TCRdb table keeps only in-frame clones and is missing some. The profile shows about 300,000 clones, just under 90% of them singletons. The chain carries TRBV2 and TRBJ1-1; D ambiguous. This clonotype originated in a woman aged 25 to 39 with COVID-19, enrolled during active disease. The specimen sequenced was peripheral blood. CDR3 nucleotides: TGTGCCAGCATGGGCCCAATGAACACTGAAGCTTTCTTT. It specifies CASMGPMNTEAFF.